This T cell receptor (beta chain) came from a study of identifying expanded T cells in peripheral blood. Assay used: immunoSEQ multiplex PCR; TCRdb lists only in-frame clones, some missing. The repertoire has about 89,000 clones, approximately 86% of them found once; the top ten carry 5.6%. This clone appeared a few times. Its antigen remains unknown. General study points: Variance in clone template counts between approximately 2-week samples significantly increased with total template count across all healthy donors.

The CDR3 runs 12 residues. Per the germline V gene, CDR1 is SGHNT and CDR2 is YENEEA. The ends were cut back, 5 bases at V and 4 bases at J, with 8 bases in the middle. The genes are TRBV11-3 and TRBJ1-2; the D gene is possibly TRBD1 (6 bases). The clonotype originates from a person aged 18-70 years in good health. Sequencing was carried out using blood. The CDR3 protein is CASSQGRYGYTF. The CDR3 region has the DNA TGTGCCAGCAGCCAGGGGCGCTATGGCTACACCTTC.